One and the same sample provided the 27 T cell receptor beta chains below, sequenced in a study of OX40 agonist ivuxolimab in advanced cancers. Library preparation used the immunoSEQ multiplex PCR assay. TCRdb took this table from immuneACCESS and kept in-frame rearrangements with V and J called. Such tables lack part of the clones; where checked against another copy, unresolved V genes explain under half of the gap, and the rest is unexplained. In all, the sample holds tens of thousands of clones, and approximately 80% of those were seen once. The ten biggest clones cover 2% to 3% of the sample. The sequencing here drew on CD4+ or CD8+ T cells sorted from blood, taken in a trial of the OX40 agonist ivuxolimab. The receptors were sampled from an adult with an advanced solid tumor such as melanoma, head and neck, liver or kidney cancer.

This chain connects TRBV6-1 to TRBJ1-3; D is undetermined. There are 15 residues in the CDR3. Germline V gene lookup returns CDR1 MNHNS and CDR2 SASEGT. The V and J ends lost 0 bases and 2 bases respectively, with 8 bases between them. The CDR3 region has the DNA TGTGCCAGCAGTGAAGCGAGCAGGCCTGGAAACACCATATATTTT. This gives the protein CASSEASRPGNTIYF.

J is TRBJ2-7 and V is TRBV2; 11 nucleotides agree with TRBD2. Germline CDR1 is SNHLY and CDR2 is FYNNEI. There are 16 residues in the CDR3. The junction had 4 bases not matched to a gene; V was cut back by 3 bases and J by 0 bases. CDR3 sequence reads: CASSDIGTSGSYEQYF. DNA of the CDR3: TGTGCCAGCAGTGATATCGGGACTAGCGGCTCCTACGAGCAGTACTTC.

In DNA form, the CDR3 reads TGTGCCAGCAGCCGGCCCGGACTAGCGGGCCGAGATACGCAGTATTTT. This translates into CASSRPGLAGRDTQYF. The chain employs TRBV2 and TRBJ2-3, with 11 bases matching TRBD2. The trim removed 6 bases at V and 5 bases at J, leaving 10 bases unmatched. This CDR3 region has 16 residues. CDR1 is SNHLY and CDR2 is FYNNEI in the germline V gene.

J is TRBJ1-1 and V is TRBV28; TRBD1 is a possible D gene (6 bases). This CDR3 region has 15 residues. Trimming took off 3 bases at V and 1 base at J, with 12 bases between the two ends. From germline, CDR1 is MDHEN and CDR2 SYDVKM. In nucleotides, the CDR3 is TGTGCCAGCAGTTTTACAGGGCGCTGGAACACTGAAGCTTTCTTT. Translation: CASSFTGRWNTEAFF.

The CDR3 bases are TGTGCCAGCAGCTTATCAGGGGGCAATCAGCCCCAGCATTTT. Translated: CASSLSGGNQPQHF. The V gene is TRBV7-3, the J gene TRBJ1-5; D is possibly TRBD1 (6 bases). Germline V gene data show CDR1 as SGHTA and CDR2 as FQGTGA. V lost 2 bases, J lost 2 bases, and 7 bases lay in between. CDR3 size: 14 residues.

The CDR3 nucleotides are TGTGCCAGCAGCCCCCGAGTTGCGGCCCCCACAGATACGCAGTATTTT. This encodes CASSPRVAAPTDTQYF. The V and J genes are TRBV27 and TRBJ2-3; D is uncertain. With 6 bases removed from V and 2 bases from J, the gap between germline ends came to 18 bases. CDR3 length: 16 amino acids. Germline V gene sequence: CDR1 MNHEY, CDR2 SMNVEV (reference sequence).

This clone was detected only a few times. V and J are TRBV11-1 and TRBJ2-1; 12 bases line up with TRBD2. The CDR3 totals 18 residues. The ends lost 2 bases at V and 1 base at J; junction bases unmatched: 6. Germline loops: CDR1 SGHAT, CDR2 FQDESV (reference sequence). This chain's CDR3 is CASSLRGLAGGSYNEQFF. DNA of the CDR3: TGTGCCAGCAGCTTACGAGGCCTAGCGGGAGGGTCCTACAATGAGCAGTTCTTC.

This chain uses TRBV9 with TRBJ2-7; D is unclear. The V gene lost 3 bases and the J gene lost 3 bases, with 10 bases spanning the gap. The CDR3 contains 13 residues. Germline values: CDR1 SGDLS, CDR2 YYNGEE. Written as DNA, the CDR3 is TGTGCCAGCAGCGGATCGACAAGCTACGAGCAGTACTTC. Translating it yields CASSGSTSYEQYF.

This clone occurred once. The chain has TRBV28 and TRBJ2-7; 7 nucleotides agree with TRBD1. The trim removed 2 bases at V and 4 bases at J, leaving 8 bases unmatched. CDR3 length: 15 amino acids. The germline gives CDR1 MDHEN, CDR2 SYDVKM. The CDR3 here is CASSLQDRTLYEQYF. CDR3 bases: TGTGCCAGCAGTTTACAGGACAGGACTTTATACGAGCAGTACTTC.

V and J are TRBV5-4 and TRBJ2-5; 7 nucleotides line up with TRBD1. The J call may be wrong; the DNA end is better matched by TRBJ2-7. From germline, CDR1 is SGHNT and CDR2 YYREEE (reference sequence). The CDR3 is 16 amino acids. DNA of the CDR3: TGTGCCAGCAGCACCGTAGGGGGCCCAACGCCCTACGAGCAGTACTTC. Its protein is CASSTVGGPTPYEQYF.

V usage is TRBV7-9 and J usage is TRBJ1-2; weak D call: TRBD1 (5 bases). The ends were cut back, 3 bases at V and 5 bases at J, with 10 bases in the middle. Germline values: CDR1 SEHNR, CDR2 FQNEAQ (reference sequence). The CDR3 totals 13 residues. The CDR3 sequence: CASSFGGGYGYTF. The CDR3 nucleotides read TGTGCCAGCAGCTTCGGGGGAGGTTATGGCTACACCTTC.

CDR3 sequence (DNA): TGTGCCAGCACTTTGAATTGGGGGAATGGAAACACCATATATTTT. Amino acid sequence: CASTLNWGNGNTIYF. The V call is TRBV2, the J call TRBJ1-3; TRBD1 might be the D (5 bases). V was shortened by 7 bases and J by 3 bases, with 16 bases between the two germline ends. Looked up from germline, CDR1 is SNHLY and CDR2 is FYNNEI. This CDR3 has 15 residues. The variable domain in full, with the rest retrieved from reference TRBV2 and TRBJ1-3, is EPEVTQTPSHQVTQMGQEVILRCVPISNHLYFYWYRQILGQKVEFLVSFYNNEISEKSEIFDDQFSVERPDGSNFTLKIRSTKLEDSAMYFCASTLNWGNGNTIYFGEGSWLTVV.

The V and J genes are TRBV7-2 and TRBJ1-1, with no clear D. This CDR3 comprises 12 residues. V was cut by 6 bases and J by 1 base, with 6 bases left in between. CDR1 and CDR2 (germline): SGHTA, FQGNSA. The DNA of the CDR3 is TGTGCCAGCAGACGTACGAACACTGAAGCTTTCTTT. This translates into CASRRTNTEAFF. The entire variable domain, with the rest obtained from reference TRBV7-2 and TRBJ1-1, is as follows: GAGVSQSPSNKVTEKGKDVELRCDPISGHTALYWYRQSLGQGLEFLIYFQGNSAPDKSGLPSDRFSAERTGGSVSTLTIQRTQQEDSAVYLCASRRTNTEAFFGQGTRLTVV.

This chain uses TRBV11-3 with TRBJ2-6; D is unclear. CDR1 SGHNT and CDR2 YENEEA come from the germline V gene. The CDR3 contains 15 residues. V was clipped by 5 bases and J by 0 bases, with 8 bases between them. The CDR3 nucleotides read TGTGCCAGCAGCCCCGGTGCCTCTGGGGCCAACGTCCTGACTTTC. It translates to CASSPGASGANVLTF. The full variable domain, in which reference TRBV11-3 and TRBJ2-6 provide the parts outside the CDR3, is EAGVVQSPRYKIIEKKQPVAFWCNPISGHNTLYWYLQNLGQGPELLIRYENEEAVDDSQLPKDRFSAERLKGVDSTLKIQPAELGDSAVYLCASSPGASGANVLTFGAGSRLTVL.

The CDR3 loop reads CASSLVPGINTDTQYF. The CDR3, as DNA: TGCGCCAGCAGCTTGGTCCCGGGAATAAACACAGATACGCAGTATTTT. The chain recombines TRBV5-1 with TRBJ2-3, with TRBD2 as a possible D gene (5 bases). Per germline, CDR1 SGHRS and CDR2 YFSETQ. Trimming stripped 0 bases from V and 2 bases from J, with 13 bases between. CDR3 length equals 16 residues.

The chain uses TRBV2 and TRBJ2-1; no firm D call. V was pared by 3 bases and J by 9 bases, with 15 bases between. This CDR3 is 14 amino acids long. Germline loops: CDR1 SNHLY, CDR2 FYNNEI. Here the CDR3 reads CASSEASSPSEQFF. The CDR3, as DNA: TGTGCCAGCAGTGAGGCCTCGAGCCCTAGTGAGCAGTTCTTC. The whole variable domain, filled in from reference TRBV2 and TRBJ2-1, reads EPEVTQTPSHQVTQMGQEVILRCVPISNHLYFYWYRQILGQKVEFLVSFYNNEISEKSEIFDDQFSVERPDGSNFTLKIRSTKLEDSAMYFCASSEASSPSEQFFGPGTRLTVL.

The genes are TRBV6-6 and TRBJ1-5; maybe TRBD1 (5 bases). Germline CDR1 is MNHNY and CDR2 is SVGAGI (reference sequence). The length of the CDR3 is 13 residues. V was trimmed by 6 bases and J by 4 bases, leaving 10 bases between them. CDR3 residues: CASRRDGNQPQHF. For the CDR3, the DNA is TGTGCCAGCAGAAGGGACGGGAATCAGCCCCAGCATTTT.

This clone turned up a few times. CDR3 region: CAISRDRGLNNYGYTF. CDR3 sequence (DNA): TGTGCCATCAGTCGGGACAGGGGGCTAAATAACTATGGCTACACCTTC. The chain uses TRBV10-3 and TRBJ1-2, with TRBD1 matching over 12 bases. V shed 5 bases and J 1 base; nucleotides not matched to a gene: 5. Germline values: CDR1 ENHRY, CDR2 SYGVKD. This CDR3 has 16 residues.

The CDR3 protein is CASSLGPGRDKLFF. The DNA of the CDR3 is TGTGCCAGCAGCTTGGGCCCCGGGCGGGACAAACTGTTTTTT. The gene calls are TRBV7-8 and TRBJ1-4, with D perhaps matching TRBD1 (5 bases). This CDR3 spans 14 amino acids. The germline V gene has CDR1 SGHVS and CDR2 FQNEAQ. The V and J ends lost 3 bases and 11 bases respectively, with 16 bases between them.

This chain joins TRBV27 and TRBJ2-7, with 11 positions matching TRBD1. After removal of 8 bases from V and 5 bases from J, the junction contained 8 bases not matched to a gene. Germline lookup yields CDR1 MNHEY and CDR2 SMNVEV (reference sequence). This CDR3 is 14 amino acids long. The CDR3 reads CASPPRDRGNEQYF. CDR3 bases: TGTGCCAGCCCCCCCCGGGACAGGGGGAACGAGCAGTACTTC.

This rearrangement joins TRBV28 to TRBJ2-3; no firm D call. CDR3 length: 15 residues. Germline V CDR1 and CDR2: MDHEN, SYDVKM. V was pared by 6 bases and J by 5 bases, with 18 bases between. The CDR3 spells CASSSGPARGDTQYF. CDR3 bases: TGTGCCAGCAGCTCTGGGCCGGCGCGAGGAGATACGCAGTATTTT. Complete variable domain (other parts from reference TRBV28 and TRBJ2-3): DVKVTQSSRYLVKRTGEKVFLECVQDMDHENMFWYRQDPGLGLRLIYFSYDVKMKEKGDIPEGYSVSREKKERFSLILESASTNQTSMYLCASSSGPARGDTQYFGPGTRLTVL.

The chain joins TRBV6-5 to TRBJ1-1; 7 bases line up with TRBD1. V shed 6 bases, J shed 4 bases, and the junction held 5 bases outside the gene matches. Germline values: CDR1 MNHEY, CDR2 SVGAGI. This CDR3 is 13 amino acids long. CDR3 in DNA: TGTGCCAGCAGACCGACAGGGTTCACTGAAGCTTTCTTT. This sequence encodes CASRPTGFTEAFF.

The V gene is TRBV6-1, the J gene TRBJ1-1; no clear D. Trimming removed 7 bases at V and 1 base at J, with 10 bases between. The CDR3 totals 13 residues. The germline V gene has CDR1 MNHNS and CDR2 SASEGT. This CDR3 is CASKFPRNTEAFF. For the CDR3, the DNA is TGTGCCAGCAAGTTCCCACGGAACACTGAAGCTTTCTTT.

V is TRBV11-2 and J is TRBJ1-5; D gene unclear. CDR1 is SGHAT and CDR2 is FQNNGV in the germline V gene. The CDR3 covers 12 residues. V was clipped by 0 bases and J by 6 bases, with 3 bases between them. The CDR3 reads CASSLESQPQHF. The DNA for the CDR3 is TGTGCCAGCAGCTTAGAAAGTCAGCCCCAGCATTTT.

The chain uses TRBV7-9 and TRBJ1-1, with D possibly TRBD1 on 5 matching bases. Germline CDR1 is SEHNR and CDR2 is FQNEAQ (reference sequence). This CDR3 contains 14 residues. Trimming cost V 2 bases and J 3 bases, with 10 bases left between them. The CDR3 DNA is TGTGCCAGCAGCTTACAGGGAGGTGACACTGAAGCTTTCTTT. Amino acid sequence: CASSLQGGDTEAFF.

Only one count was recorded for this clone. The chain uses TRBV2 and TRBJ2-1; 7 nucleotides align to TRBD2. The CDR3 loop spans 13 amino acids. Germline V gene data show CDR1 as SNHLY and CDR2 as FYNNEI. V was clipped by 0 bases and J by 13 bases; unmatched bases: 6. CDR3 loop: CASSEAWASGQFF. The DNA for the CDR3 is TGTGCCAGCAGTGAAGCTTGGGCTAGCGGTCAGTTCTTC.

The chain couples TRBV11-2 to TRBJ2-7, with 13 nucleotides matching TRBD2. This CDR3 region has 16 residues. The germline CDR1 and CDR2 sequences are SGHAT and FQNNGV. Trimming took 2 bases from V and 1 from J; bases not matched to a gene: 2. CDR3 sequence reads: CASSLRGLAGSYEQYF. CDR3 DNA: TGTGCCAGCAGCTTACGGGGACTAGCGGGGTCCTACGAGCAGTACTTC.